The 13 T cell receptor beta chains below come from one sample, sequenced in a study of CD8+ T cells in alopecia areata. cDNA reverse transcribed from extracted RNA served as the sequencing template. The method was immunoSEQ multiplex PCR; TCRdb's version includes in-frame clones alone and lacks a portion of them. The sample has roughly 260,000 clones, none seen only once; the top ten hold more than 0.95%. On the basis of CD4, CD8alpha, NKG2D, NKG2ACE and other markers, pooled cutaneous lymph node cells were sorted. The sample consisted of CD4+ T cells sorted from a lymph node. The source of these receptors is a C3H/HeJ mouse with alopecia areata. This line is of MHC haplotype H2-k.

This clone was counted a few times. Any gene name here is a mouse gene name. Sequencing ends 4 residues short of the CDR3 end; the germline J gene provides the rest. The rearrangement links TRBV19 to TRBJ2-7; maybe TRBD2 (5 bases). Germline lookup yields CDR1 FNHDT and CDR2 SITEND (reference sequence). The CDR3 has 12 residues. CDR3 sequence: CASSRWGNEQYF. The DNA read from the CDR3 is TGTGCCAGCAGTAGGTGGGGAAAT.

Remarks on this clone: The listed genes are named as in mouse. Read data end 4 residues before the CDR3 end; the end is taken from the germline J gene. This sequence joins TRBV5 and TRBJ2-3, with D perhaps matching TRBD1 (6 bases). This CDR3 contains 17 residues. V was pared by 0 bases and J by 0 bases, with 13 bases between. Germline V gene sequence: CDR1 LGHNA, CDR2 YNLKQL (reference sequence). The covered CDR3 bases are TGTGCCAGCAGCCAAGATCGTAGGACAGCTAGTGCAGAA. This encodes CASSQDRRTASAE. The whole CDR3 sequence reads CASSQDRRTASAETLYF.

Of note for this clone: Gene names refer to mouse genes. The read stops 4 residues short of the end of the CDR3; the missing end is completed from the germline J gene. The same CDR3 can be traced to other DNA sequences in this sample. This chain links TRBV13-1 with TRBJ2-7; D perhaps matches TRBD2 (6 bases). Trimming shortened V by 4 bases and J by 2 bases, and 7 bases separated the two germline ends. Per germline, CDR1 NSHNY and CDR2 SYGAGN. This CDR3 has 12 residues. The sequenced CDR3 bases are TGTGCCAGCAGTAGGACTGCCTAT. Its translation: CASSRTAY. The entire CDR3 sequence reads CASSRTAYEQYF.

As to this clone: Genes here carry mouse names. The read ends 4 residues shy of where the CDR3 ends; the end is completed using the germline J gene. The chain joins TRBV5 to TRBJ2-7; TRBD1 agrees at 10 bases. The CDR3 totals 14 residues. J gave up 3 bases and V 2 bases, and 1 base lay outside the gene matches. Germline-derived CDR1 and CDR2 are LGHNA and YNLKQL (reference sequence). CDR3 sequence: CASSQRDRGYEQYF. CDR3 DNA, as far as it was read: TGTGCCAGCAGCCAACGGGACAGGGGCTAT.

As for this clone: These gene names are mouse names. The read finishes 3 residues shy of the CDR3 end, and the germline J gene is used to complete it. Other DNA sequences in the same sample also yield this CDR3. The V call is TRBV13-1, the J call TRBJ1-6, with a weak D call TRBD1 (5 bases). TRBJ1-6 is an open reading frame, and its role is uncertain. Germline CDR1 is NSHNY and CDR2 is SYGAGN. V gave up 3 bases and J gave up 4 bases, with 8 bases separating them. The CDR3 extends over 14 amino acids. The DNA read from the CDR3 is TGTGCCAGCAGTGTCGACAGATATAATTCGCCC. This codes for CASSVDRYNSP. The CDR3 in its entirety is CASSVDRYNSPLYF.

The sample holds a few counts of this clone. Gene names denote mouse genes. Read sequence stops 4 residues before the CDR3 end, and the germline J gene provides the missing end. The chain couples TRBV1 to TRBJ2-1; 7 bases map to TRBD1. V trimming: 6 bases; J trimming: 1 base; junction bases outside the gene matches: 3. The germline gives CDR1 NSQYPW, CDR2 LRSPGD (reference sequence). There are 14 residues in the CDR3. CDR3 protein: CTCRDRANYAEQFF. Partial CDR3 DNA: TGCACCTGCAGAGACAGGGCAAACTATGCT.

In this sample, this clone turned up a few times. Any gene name here is a mouse gene name. The DNA ends 3 residues before the CDR3 does, and the rest of the CDR3 is filled in from the germline J gene. The rearrangement uses TRBV13-1 and TRBJ1-6, with D maybe TRBD1 (6 bases). TRBJ1-6 carries the ORF label, with uncertain function. The CDR3 spans 13 residues. Germline CDR1 is NSHNY and CDR2 is SYGAGN. V lost 6 bases, J lost 4 bases, and 8 bases lay in between. The CDR3 loop is CASTGQYNSPLYF. The sequenced part of the CDR3 DNA is TGTGCCAGCACCGGACAGTATAATTCGCCC.

Of note for this clone: Genes and germline come from the mouse. The sequence runs out 4 residues before the end of the CDR3; the remainder is reconstructed from the germline J gene. The sample holds other DNA sequences that translate to the same CDR3. The chain carries TRBV1 and TRBJ2-1; TRBD2 agrees at 9 bases. V gave up 8 bases and J gave up 4 bases; unmatched junction bases: 3. This CDR3 has 13 amino acids. Germline assignment: CDR1 NSQYPW and CDR2 LRSPGD (reference sequence). CDR3 bases read: TGCACCTGCTCTCTGGGGGGGTATGCT. Its translation is CTCSLGGYA. The full CDR3 reads CTCSLGGYAEQFF.

As concerns this clone: It may be a read error: a sequence one base away is much more abundant. Gene names follow the mouse nomenclature. The read finishes 4 residues shy of the CDR3 end, and the germline J gene is used to complete it. Other DNA sequences in this sample translate to the same CDR3. The genes are TRBV13-3 and TRBJ2-7; D not resolved. From germline, CDR1 is NNHDY and CDR2 SYVADS. V lost 1 base, J lost 3 bases, and 5 bases lay in between. CDR3 length equals 12 residues. The DNA read from the CDR3 is TGTGCCAGCAGTGATTACAGCTAT. Its translation: CASSDYSY. The full CDR3 protein reads CASSDYSYEQYF.

Regarding this clone: These gene names are mouse names. Read sequence stops 3 residues before the CDR3 end, and the germline J gene provides the missing end. This chain links TRBV1 with TRBJ1-6, with D possibly being TRBD1 (6 bases). TRBJ1-6 is an open reading frame, and its role is uncertain. Germline V gene lookup returns CDR1 NSQYPW and CDR2 LRSPGD (reference sequence). The V gene lost 0 bases and the J gene lost 3 bases, with 15 bases spanning the gap. The CDR3 runs to 18 residues. The CDR3 DNA, read in part, is TGCACCTGCAGTGCAGATCGGGGTGGGGACATCTATAATTCGCCC. As protein: CTCSADRGGDIYNSP. The full CDR3 is CTCSADRGGDIYNSPLYF.

There are a few counts of this clone. Any gene name here is a mouse gene name. In the same sample, other DNA sequences code for this CDR3. The sequenced CDR3 bases are TGTGCCAGCAGTGGGGGGACTGGGGGGTAT. It translates to CASSGGTGGY. The full CDR3 reads CASSGGTGGYEQYF. The V call is TRBV13-1, the J call TRBJ2-7, with 12 bases that match TRBD2. The read comes to an end 4 residues before the CDR3 does, leaving the germline J gene to fill in the end. This CDR3 has 14 amino acids. Germline CDR1 NSHNY, CDR2 SYGAGN.

In this sample, this clone turned up a few times. Gene names follow the mouse nomenclature. The CDR3 goes on 4 residues after the read ends, and that part is filled in from the germline J gene. Other DNA sequences in this specimen translate into the identical CDR3. The V call is TRBV1, the J call TRBJ2-4; D is unclear. The germline V gene has CDR1 NSQYPW and CDR2 LRSPGD (reference sequence). The CDR3 runs to 15 residues. V was pared by 0 bases and J by 0 bases, with 7 bases between. Partial CDR3 DNA: TGCACCTGCAGTGCAGATTCAACTAGTCAAAAC. Residues: CTCSADSTSQN. From start to end, the CDR3 is CTCSADSTSQNTLYF. Based on the CDR3 plus reference TRBV1 and TRBJ2-4, the full variable domain is VTLLEQNPRWRLVPRGQAVNLRCILKNSQYPWMSWYQQDLQKQLQWLFTLRSPGDKEVKSLPGADYLATRVTDTELRLQVANMSQGRTLYCTCSADSTSQNTLYFGAGTRLSVL.

This clone showed up just a few times. A much larger clone differs by one base, so this may be a read error. Mouse germline and gene names are used. Sequencing ends 4 residues short of the CDR3 end; the germline J gene provides the rest. The chain links TRBV29 to TRBJ2-2; 8 bases match TRBD1. Germline-derived CDR1 and CDR2 are MSHET and SYDVDS. The CDR3 totals 14 residues. V was clipped by 5 bases and J by 2 bases; unmatched bases: 1. CDR3 DNA, as far as it was read: TGTGCTAGCAGTCGGACAGGGAACACCGGG. It yields the protein CASSRTGNTG. The whole CDR3 reads CASSRTGNTGQLYF.